A selection of T cell receptor beta chains follows, all from one sample in a study of control samples from healthy donors and cancer patients. Sequenced by immunoSEQ multiplex PCR; TCRdb stores in-frame clones only, minus some. The sample has about 57,000 clones, under 95% seen once. The sequencing sample was made of PBMCs. The receptors were sampled from a man aged 30 to 45 with colorectal cancer. Each CDR3 is given with its conserved first and last residue. A D gene is named only where the DNA matches it firmly. Expanded clones get a size class; other rows say once, few or many, or leave the size out.

j_call cdr3_length clone_size v_call d_call cdr3_aa cdr3_nt
TRBJ1-6 14 - TRBV4-3 - CASSQDWGNSPLHF TGCGCCAGCAGCCAAGATTGGGGTAATTCACCCCTCCACTTT
TRBJ2-7 12 few TRBV5-1 - CASTGPTGEQYF TGCGCCAGCACCGGGCCGACGGGCGAGCAGTACTTC
TRBJ2-7 15 - TRBV18 TRBD1 CASSPRTGTEDEQYF TGTGCCAGCTCACCTAGGACAGGTACCGAGGACGAGCAGTACTTC
TRBJ2-2 13 once TRBV5-4 - CASSTENTGELFF TGTGCCAGCAGCACAGAGAACACCGGGGAGCTGTTTTTT
TRBJ1-6 15 - TRBV3-1/TRBV3-2 - CASSQETADNSPLHF TGTGCCAGCAGCCAAGAGACAGCAGATAATTCACCCCTCCACTTT
TRBJ2-2 15 - TRBV7-8 - CASSLLEGGTGELFF TGTGCCAGCAGCTTATTGGAAGGTGGGACCGGGGAGCTGTTTTTT
TRBJ1-1 15 - TRBV7-2 - CASSLYGPGGTEAFF TGTGCCAGCAGCTTATATGGACCCGGAGGAACTGAAGCTTTCTTT
TRBJ2-1 11 - TRBV20-1 - CSAFLVNEQFF TGCAGTGCTTTCCTAGTCAATGAGCAGTTCTTC
TRBJ1-1 13 - TRBV5-6 - CASSRTGTFMAFF TGTGCCAGCAGCCGTACCGGGACATTTATGGCTTTCTTT
TRBJ2-7 14 - TRBV19 TRBD1 CASTEGTAPYEQYF TGTGCCAGCACCGAGGGGACAGCGCCCTACGAGCAGTACTTC
TRBJ1-2 14 - TRBV11-2 - CASSRDSYWDGYTF TGTGCCAGCAGCCGTGACTCCTATTGGGATGGCTACACCTTC
TRBJ2-7 14 - TRBV10-1 - CASSEGIPSYEQYF TGCGCCAGCAGTGAGGGGATCCCCTCCTACGAGCAGTACTTC
TRBJ2-1 20 - TRBV2 TRBD2 CASSEWGTSGGRLDDNEQFF TGTGCCAGCAGTGAATGGGGGACTAGCGGGGGAAGGCTAGATGACAATGAGCAGTTCTTC
TRBJ2-2 16 - TRBV7-2 TRBD2 CASSRTSGGATGELFF TGTGCCAGCAGCAGAACAAGCGGGGGGGCAACCGGGGAGCTGTTTTTT
TRBJ2-6 14 medium-sized TRBV2 - CASIGLTGANVLTF TGTGCCAGCATTGGACTAACCGGGGCCAACGTCCTGACTTTC
TRBJ1-6 13 once TRBV30 - CAWKPEYNSPLHF TGTGCCTGGAAACCGGAATATAATTCACCCCTCCACTTT
TRBJ1-1 16 - TRBV10-1 TRBD1 CASKHDRGQGNTEAFF TGCGCCAGCAAACATGACAGGGGGCAGGGGAACACTGAAGCTTTCTTT
TRBJ2-3 13 - TRBV6-6 - CASTGRSTDTQYF TGTGCCAGCACAGGCCGGAGCACAGATACGCAGTATTTT
TRBJ1-6 13 once TRBV4-3 - CASSQVRGSPLHF TGCGCCAGCAGCCAAGTAAGGGGTTCACCCCTCCACTTT
TRBJ2-7 16 - TRBV9 - CASSAPRDDGPYEQYF TGTGCCAGCAGCGCGCCTAGGGACGACGGCCCCTACGAGCAGTACTTC
TRBJ2-7 14 - TRBV5-4 TRBD2 CASSHGLAGYEQYF TGTGCCAGCAGCCACGGACTAGCGGGTTACGAGCAGTACTTC
TRBJ1-4 13 - TRBV15 - CATRWGLNEKLFF TGTGCCACCAGATGGGGCCTTAATGAAAAACTGTTTTTT
TRBJ1-2 13 few TRBV6-1 - CASSEPIRDGYTF TGTGCCAGCAGTGAACCTATAAGGGATGGCTACACCTTC
TRBJ1-2 13 - TRBV11-2 TRBD1 CASSPGQGMGYTF TGTGCCAGCAGCCCCGGACAGGGTATGGGCTACACCTTC
TRBJ2-3 14 once TRBV29-1 TRBD1 CSVEETGGSDTQYF TGCAGCGTTGAAGAGACAGGGGGATCAGATACGCAGTATTTT
TRBJ2-3 16 - TRBV11-2 - CASSLTVPSSADTQYF TGTGCCAGCAGCTTAACCGTTCCTTCCTCAGCAGATACGCAGTATTTT
TRBJ1-2 15 - TRBV7-2 - CASSLPPGVGDGYTF TGTGCCAGCAGCTTACCGCCAGGGGTTGGGGATGGCTACACCTTC
TRBJ1-6 14 - TRBV27 - CASSIQGYNSPLHF TGTGCCAGCAGTATACAGGGTTACAATTCACCCCTCCACTTT
TRBJ1-2 13 - TRBV10-2 - CASSESTDYGYTF TGCGCCAGCAGTGAGTCCACAGACTATGGCTACACCTTC
TRBJ2-2 15 - TRBV6-5 TRBD1 CASRSPNQGAGELFF TGTGCCAGCAGATCCCCAAACCAGGGGGCCGGGGAGCTGTTTTTT